This TCR beta chain emerged from a study of blood T cell repertoires in COVID-19. Study at large: Both acute and convalescent COVID-19 samples were obtained from the United States, Italy and Spain. PBMCs, B-cell-depleted T cells, or T cells provided the cDNA or gDNA that made up the material.

This CDR3 comprises 15 residues. Germline CDR1 SEHNR, CDR2 FQNEAQ (reference sequence). Trimming shortened V by 2 bases and J by 4 bases, and 11 bases separated the two germline ends. Enrolment of Seattle patients took place during active infection, and they were followed longitudinally. In the authors' workflow: It was from reference gene primer amplification that nucleated cell counts were estimated. Only in-frame clones appear in the TCRdb table, and some are missing; sequencing was by immunoSEQ multiplex PCR. V, J and clone size reflect that table, while D and trimming were determined from the DNA. Of approximately 230,000 clones in the sample, around 89% were seen once.

Source material: peripheral blood. The TCR sequence derives from a woman aged 25 to 39 with COVID-19, enrolled during active disease. The genes are TRBV7-9 and TRBJ1-4, with D perhaps matching TRBD1 (6 bases). In nucleotides, the CDR3 is TGTGCCAGCAGCTTATATGGGACAATTAATGAAAAACTGTTTTTT. This encodes CASSLYGTINEKLFF. The complete variable domain, with remaining parts taken from reference TRBV7-9 and TRBJ1-4, reads DTGVSQNPRHKITKRGQNVTFRCDPISEHNRLYWYRQTLGQGPEFLTYFQNEAQLEKSRLLSDRFSAERPKGSFSTLEIQRTEQGDSAMYLCASSLYGTINEKLFFGSGTQLSVL.